The 7 T cell receptor beta chains below come from one sample, sequenced in a study of blood T cell repertoires in COVID-19 (dated by TCRdb to the early 2020s). The library was produced with the immunoSEQ multiplex PCR assay. TCRdb limited this immuneACCESS table to in-frame rearrangements with V and J called. A share of clones is missing; checked studies link under half to unresolved V genes, and the rest is unexplained. The sample yields about 210,000 clones; about four fifths were counted once. Jointly, the top ten make up around 10% of the sample. The sample consisted of PBMCs or T cells enriched from blood (not recorded which). These receptors originate from a woman aged 45-59 years with acute COVID-19.

This rearrangement joins TRBV12-3 or TRBV12-4 to TRBJ1-2, with D perhaps TRBD1 (6 bases). V was trimmed by 6 bases and J by 7 bases, leaving 12 bases between them. CDR3 size: 12 residues. For the CDR3, the DNA is TGTGCCAGCAGCCAGATCAGGGGTGGCTACACCTTC. The encoded protein is CASSQIRGGYTF.

The table lists this clone with many counts. The chain uses TRBV4-3 and TRBJ1-2; possibly TRBD1 for D (6 bases). V was shortened by 0 bases and J by 6 bases, with 14 bases between the two germline ends. Germline V gene data show CDR1 as LGHNA and CDR2 as YSLEER. The CDR3 length is 15 residues. The CDR3 spells CASSQDTGTLDGYTF. As DNA, the CDR3 is TGCGCCAGCAGCCAAGATACCGGGACACTCGATGGCTACACCTTC.

Only a few counts were recorded for this clone. J is TRBJ2-1 and V is TRBV28; 9 bases are shared with TRBD2. Germline CDR1 MDHEN, CDR2 SYDVKM. V shed 8 bases, J shed 6 bases, and the junction held 17 bases outside the gene matches. This CDR3 comprises 17 residues. The CDR3 DNA reads TGTGCCAGCCATCTCGGGGGTAGCGGGAGCGGGAGCAATGAGCAGTTCTTC. This translates into CASHLGGSGSGSNEQFF. Supplemented by reference TRBV28 and TRBJ2-1, the full variable domain reads DVKVTQSSRYLVKRTGEKVFLECVQDMDHENMFWYRQDPGLGLRLIYFSYDVKMKEKGDIPEGYSVSREKKERFSLILESASTNQTSMYLCASHLGGSGSGSNEQFFGPGTRLTVL.

The chain joins TRBV18 to TRBJ2-7; 8 nucleotides line up with TRBD2. Looked up from germline, CDR1 is KGHSH and CDR2 is LQKENI. The CDR3 has 16 residues. After removal of 6 bases from V and 6 bases from J, the junction contained 16 bases not matched to a gene. CDR3 loop: CASSPDGGARSSEQYF. In DNA form, the CDR3 reads TGTGCCAGCTCCCCCGACGGGGGGGCCAGGTCGTCCGAGCAGTACTTC. The variable domain in full, with the rest retrieved from reference TRBV18 and TRBJ2-7, is NAGVMQNPRHLVRRRGQEARLRCSPMKGHSHVYWYRQLPEEGLKFMVYLQKENIIDESGMPKERFSAEFPKEGPSILRIQQVVRGDSAAYFCASSPDGGARSSEQYFGPGTRLTVT.

The gene calls are TRBV12-5 and TRBJ2-4; the match to TRBD1 covers 7 bases. The CDR3 is made up of 16 amino acids. Germline lookup yields CDR1 LGHNT and CDR2 FRNRAP. V was clipped by 5 bases and J by 8 bases; unmatched bases: 15. The CDR3: CASGLGTAPHVDIQYF. The CDR3 DNA reads as TGTGCTAGTGGTCTTGGGACAGCCCCCCATGTGGACATTCAGTACTTC.

This clone appeared a few times. This chain uses TRBV6-4 with TRBJ2-6, with 9 bases that match TRBD1. Germline V gives CDR1 MRHNA, CDR2 SNTAGT. Trimming cost V 10 bases and J 4 bases; bases outside gene matches: 11. CDR3 length equals 16 residues. As DNA, the CDR3 is TGTGCCACCGCTCCGGGACAGGGAGCCGGGGCCAACGTCCTGACTTTC. Its translation: CATAPGQGAGANVLTF.

This clone was seen a single time. V usage is TRBV11-2 and J usage is TRBJ2-5; 13 positions match TRBD2. V shed 3 bases, J shed 1 base, and the junction held 2 bases outside the gene matches. The V gene's germline CDR1 is SGHAT and CDR2 FQNNGV. CDR3 length: 16 residues. CDR3 protein: CASSFGLAGAQETQYF. The CDR3 region has the DNA TGTGCCAGCAGCTTTGGACTAGCGGGAGCCCAAGAGACCCAGTACTTC.